The 15 T cell receptor beta chains reported below all come from one sample, sequenced in a study of patients and donors after allogeneic stem cell transplantation. One entry per CDR3 protein results from TCRdb running MiXCR on the RT-PCR reads. Of about 960,000 distinct CDR3 sequences in the sample, around 17% were seen once. The sample consisted of blood, either unsorted or a sorted T cell fraction (not recorded which). These receptors came from a human donor who was either an allogeneic HSCT recipient or a stem cell or donor lymphocyte infusion donor (not recorded which). It is not recorded whose cells these are; they may come from a transplant donor.

The chain links TRBV5-8 to TRBJ2-1; 8 bases map to TRBD1. The V segment lost 2 bases and the J segment 7 bases; nucleotides outside the gene matches: 5. The germline gives CDR1 SGHTS, CDR2 YDEGEE. The CDR3 runs 14 residues. CDR3 in amino acids: CASSFFQGANEQFF. CDR3 nucleotides: TGTGCCAGCAGCTTCTTCCAGGGGGCTAATGAGCAGTTCTTC.

The gene calls are TRBV6-5 and TRBJ2-1, with 9 bases matching TRBD2. The CDR3 is 17 amino acids. Germline values: CDR1 MNHEY, CDR2 SVGAGI. With V trimmed by 0 bases and J by 2 bases, 5 bases remained unmatched. This CDR3 reads CASSYSTVAGAYNEQFF. In DNA, the CDR3 is TGTGCCAGCAGTTACTCGACGGTAGCGGGAGCCTACAATGAGCAGTTCTTC.

This clonotype has just a few counts. The CDR3 bases are TGTGCCAGCAGCGATACGACGGGACAGGGGCCCTATGGCTACACCTTC. It yields the protein CASSDTTGQGPYGYTF. This chain joins TRBV13 and TRBJ1-2; 10 bases line up with TRBD1. V lost 5 bases, J lost 4 bases, and 10 bases stayed unmatched. This CDR3 is built from 16 residues. The germline V gene has CDR1 PRHDT and CDR2 FYEKMQ (reference sequence).

This clonotype showed up just a few times. This chain joins TRBV15 and TRBJ1-5; the D is unclear. Germline V gene lookup returns CDR1 LNHNV and CDR2 YYDKDF (reference sequence). The CDR3 contains 14 residues. Trimming left V 2 bases short and J 7 bases short, with 12 bases between. CDR3 in amino acids: CATSRPHGSQPQHF. In DNA, the CDR3 is TGTGCCACCAGCAGACCTCATGGGTCACAGCCCCAGCATTTT. The entire variable domain, with the rest obtained from reference TRBV15 and TRBJ1-5, is as follows: DAMVIQNPRYQVTQFGKPVTLSCSQTLNHNVMYWYQQKSSQAPKLLFHYYDKDFNNEADTPDNFQSRRPNTSFCFLDIRSPGLGDTAMYLCATSRPHGSQPQHFGDGTRLSIL.

V and J are TRBV28 and TRBJ2-3; the match to TRBD2 covers 9 bases. The CDR3 runs 15 residues. V dropped 5 bases and J dropped 5; count of bases not matched to a gene: 8. CDR1 MDHEN and CDR2 SYDVKM come from the germline V gene. CDR3 DNA: TGTGCCAGCAGTCATGTTAGCGGGAGAATAGATACGCAGTATTTT. Residues: CASSHVSGRIDTQYF. Full variable domain (outside the CDR3, taken from reference TRBV28 and TRBJ2-3): DVKVTQSSRYLVKRTGEKVFLECVQDMDHENMFWYRQDPGLGLRLIYFSYDVKMKEKGDIPEGYSVSREKKERFSLILESASTNQTSMYLCASSHVSGRIDTQYFGPGTRLTVL.

This clonotype showed up just once. The V and J genes are TRBV6-5 and TRBJ2-7; no firm D call. The germline V and J ends were trimmed by 2 bases and 2 bases, with 10 bases remaining between them. Germline V gene lookup returns CDR1 MNHEY and CDR2 SVGAGI. The CDR3 runs to 14 residues. The chain's CDR3 is CASSYGINAYEQYF. The CDR3 DNA is TGTGCCAGCAGTTACGGGATAAATGCCTACGAGCAGTACTTC.

This clonotype has only a few counts. This chain uses TRBV24-1 with TRBJ2-1, with TRBD2 matching over 10 bases. Germline-derived CDR1 and CDR2 are KGHDR and SFDVKD. With V trimmed by 3 bases and J by 10 bases, 14 bases remained unmatched. The CDR3 runs 17 residues. CDR3 loop: CATSDPPRPSGSEEQFF. CDR3 DNA sequence: TGTGCCACCAGTGATCCGCCGAGGCCTAGCGGGAGTGAAGAGCAGTTCTTC.

This clonotype occurred many times. V gene TRBV12-3 or TRBV12-4 combines with J gene TRBJ1-4, with TRBD1 matching over 8 bases. This CDR3 spans 15 amino acids. J gave up 7 bases and V 5 bases, and 9 bases lay outside the gene matches. The CDR3 DNA is TGTGCCAGCAGTCCGACCGGGACAGGATCTGAAAAACTGTTTTTT. Amino acid sequence: CASSPTGTGSEKLFF.

V is TRBV5-1 and J is TRBJ2-1; D is unresolved. The CDR3 length is 14 residues. Per the germline V gene, CDR1 is SGHRS and CDR2 is YFSETQ. V shed 0 bases and J shed 4 bases, with 8 bases lying between them. In DNA, the CDR3 is TGCGCCAGCAGCTTGGCTTCGGCTTACAATGAGCAGTTCTTC. It translates to CASSLASAYNEQFF.

This chain joins TRBV18 and TRBJ2-7; D possibly corresponds to TRBD1 (5 bases). Trimming shortened V by 0 bases and J by 3 bases, and 12 bases separated the two germline ends. Germline V gene sequence: CDR1 KGHSH, CDR2 LQKENI. The CDR3 contains 15 residues. The CDR3 spells CASSPPNRRLYEQYF. The CDR3 DNA reads TGTGCCAGCTCACCACCGAACAGGAGACTCTACGAGCAGTACTTC.

The chain has TRBV20-1 and TRBJ1-5; D is ambiguous. The CDR3 runs 15 residues. CDR1 is DFQATT, CDR2 SNEGSKA, per germline (reference sequence). The V and J ends lost 6 bases and 0 bases respectively, with 15 bases between them. The CDR3 here is CSASAGSYSNQPQHF. DNA for the CDR3: TGCAGTGCCTCCGCAGGATCGTATAGCAATCAGCCCCAGCATTTT.

J is TRBJ2-4 and V is TRBV7-6; TRBD1 aligns across 11 bases. The V gene's germline CDR1 is SGHVS and CDR2 FNYEAQ. The V segment lost 5 bases and the J segment 6 bases; nucleotides outside the gene matches: 12. This CDR3 comprises 17 residues. In DNA, the CDR3 is TGTGCCAGCAGCCCCAATTCCGGGACAGGGGGAGGAAACATTCAGTACTTC. This codes for CASSPNSGTGGGNIQYF.

This clonotype occurred a few times. The chain carries TRBV24-1 and TRBJ1-6; D gene unclear. This CDR3 contains 12 residues. The V end was cut by 4 bases, the J end by 7 bases, with 4 bases between. Germline values: CDR1 KGHDR, CDR2 SFDVKD. DNA of the CDR3: TGTGCCACCAGTGACGGAAATTCACCCCTCCACTTT. It encodes CATSDGNSPLHF.

The J gene is TRBJ2-7, the V gene TRBV7-2; maybe TRBD1 (6 bases). The CDR3 runs to 15 residues. Looked up from germline, CDR1 is SGHTA and CDR2 is FQGNSA. Trimming stripped 5 bases from V and 0 bases from J, with 14 bases between. In nucleotides, the CDR3 is TGTGCCAGCAGCGCTGAGGGGACAAGCTCCTACGAGCAGTACTTC. It codes for CASSAEGTSSYEQYF.

The chain couples TRBV2 to TRBJ2-5, with D possibly TRBD2 on 6 matching bases. Trimming shortened V by 3 bases and J by 8 bases, and 19 bases separated the two germline ends. Germline V gene sequence: CDR1 SNHLY, CDR2 FYNNEI. This CDR3 has 15 amino acids. The DNA of the CDR3 is TGTGCCAGCAGTGATAAGAGCGGGCCCGTGAAAACCCAGTACTTC. Its translation: CASSDKSGPVKTQYF. The variable domain in full, with the rest retrieved from reference TRBV2 and TRBJ2-5, is EPEVTQTPSHQVTQMGQEVILRCVPISNHLYFYWYRQILGQKVEFLVSFYNNEISEKSEIFDDQFSVERPDGSNFTLKIRSTKLEDSAMYFCASSDKSGPVKTQYFGPGTRLLVL.